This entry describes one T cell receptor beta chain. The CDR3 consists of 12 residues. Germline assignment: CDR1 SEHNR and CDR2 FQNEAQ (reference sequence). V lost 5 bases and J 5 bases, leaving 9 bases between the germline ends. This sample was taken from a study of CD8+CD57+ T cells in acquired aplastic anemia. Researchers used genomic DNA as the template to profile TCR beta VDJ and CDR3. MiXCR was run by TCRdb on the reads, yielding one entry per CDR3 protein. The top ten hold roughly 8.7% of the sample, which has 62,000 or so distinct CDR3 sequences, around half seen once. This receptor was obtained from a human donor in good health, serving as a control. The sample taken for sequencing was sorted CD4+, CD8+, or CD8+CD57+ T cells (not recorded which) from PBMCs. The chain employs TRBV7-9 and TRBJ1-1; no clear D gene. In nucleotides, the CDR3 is TGTGCCAGCAGCCAATTTGGGACTGAAGCTTTCTTT. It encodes CASSQFGTEAFF.